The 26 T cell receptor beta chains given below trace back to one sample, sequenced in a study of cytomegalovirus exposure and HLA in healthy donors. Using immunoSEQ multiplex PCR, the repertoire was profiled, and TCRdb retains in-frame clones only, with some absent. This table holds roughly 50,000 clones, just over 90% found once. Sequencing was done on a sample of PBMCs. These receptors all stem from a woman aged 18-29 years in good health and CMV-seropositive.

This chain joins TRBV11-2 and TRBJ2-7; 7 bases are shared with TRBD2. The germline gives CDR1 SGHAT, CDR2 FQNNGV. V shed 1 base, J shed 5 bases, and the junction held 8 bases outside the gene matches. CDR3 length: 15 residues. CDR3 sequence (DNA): TGTGCCAGCAGCTTAGTGGGGGGGGGGAACCACGAGCAGTACTTC. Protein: CASSLVGGGNHEQYF.

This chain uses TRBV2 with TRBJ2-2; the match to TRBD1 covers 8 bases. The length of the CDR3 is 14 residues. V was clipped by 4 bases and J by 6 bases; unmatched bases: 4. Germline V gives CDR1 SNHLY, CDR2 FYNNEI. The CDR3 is CASSADREAGELFF. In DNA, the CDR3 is TGTGCCAGCAGTGCGGACAGGGAAGCCGGGGAGCTGTTTTTT. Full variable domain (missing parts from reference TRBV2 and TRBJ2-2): EPEVTQTPSHQVTQMGQEVILRCVPISNHLYFYWYRQILGQKVEFLVSFYNNEISEKSEIFDDQFSVERPDGSNFTLKIRSTKLEDSAMYFCASSADREAGELFFGEGSRLTVL.

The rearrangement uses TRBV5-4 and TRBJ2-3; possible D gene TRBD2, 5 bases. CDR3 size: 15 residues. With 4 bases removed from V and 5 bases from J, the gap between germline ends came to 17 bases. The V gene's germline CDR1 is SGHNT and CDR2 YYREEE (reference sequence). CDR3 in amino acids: CASSHSDRTGDTQYF. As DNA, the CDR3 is TGTGCCAGCAGCCACTCCGATAGGACTGGAGATACGCAGTATTTT. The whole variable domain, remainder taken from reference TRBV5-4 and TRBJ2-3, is ETGVTQSPTHLIKTRGQQVTLRCSSQSGHNTVSWYQQALGQGPQFIFQYYREEENGRGNFPPRFSGLQFPNYSSELNVNALELDDSALYLCASSHSDRTGDTQYFGPGTRLTVL.

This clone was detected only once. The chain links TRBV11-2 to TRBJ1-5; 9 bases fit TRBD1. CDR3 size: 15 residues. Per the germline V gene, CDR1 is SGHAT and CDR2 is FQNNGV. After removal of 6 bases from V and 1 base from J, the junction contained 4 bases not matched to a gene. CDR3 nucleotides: TGTGCCAGCAGTTTTACAGGGGGCAGCAATCAGCCCCAGCATTTT. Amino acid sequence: CASSFTGGSNQPQHF.

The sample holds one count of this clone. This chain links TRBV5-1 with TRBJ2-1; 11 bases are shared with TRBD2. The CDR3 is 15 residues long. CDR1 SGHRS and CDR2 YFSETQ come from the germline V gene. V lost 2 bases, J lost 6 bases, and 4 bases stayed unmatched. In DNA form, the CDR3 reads TGCGCCAGCAGCTTTAGCGGGGGGGCCGCCAATGAGCAGTTCTTC. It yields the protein CASSFSGGAANEQFF.

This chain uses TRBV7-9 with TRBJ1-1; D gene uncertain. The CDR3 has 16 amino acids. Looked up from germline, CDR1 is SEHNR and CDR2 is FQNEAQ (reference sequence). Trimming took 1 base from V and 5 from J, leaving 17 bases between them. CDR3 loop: CASSLEITAGLTEAFF. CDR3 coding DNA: TGTGCCAGCAGCTTAGAGATTACAGCGGGTTTGACTGAAGCTTTCTTT.

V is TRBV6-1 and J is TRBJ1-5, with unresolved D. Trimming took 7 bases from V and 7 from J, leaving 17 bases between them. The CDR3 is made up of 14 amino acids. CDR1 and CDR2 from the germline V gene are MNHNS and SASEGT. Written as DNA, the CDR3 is TGTGCCAGCAATCCGGACTCGGGCGGGCAGCCCCAGCATTTT. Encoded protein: CASNPDSGGQPQHF.

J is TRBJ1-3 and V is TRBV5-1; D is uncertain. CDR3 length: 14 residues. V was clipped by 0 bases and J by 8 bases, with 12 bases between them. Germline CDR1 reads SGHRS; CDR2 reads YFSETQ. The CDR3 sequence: CASSLGQTGDTIYF. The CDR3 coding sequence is TGCGCCAGCAGCTTGGGGCAAACCGGGGACACCATATATTTT.

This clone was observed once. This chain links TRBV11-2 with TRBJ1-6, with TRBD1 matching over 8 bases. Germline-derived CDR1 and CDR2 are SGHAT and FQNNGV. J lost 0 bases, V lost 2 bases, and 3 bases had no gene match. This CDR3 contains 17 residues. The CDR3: CASSLRQGSSYNSPLHF. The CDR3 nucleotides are TGTGCCAGCAGCTTACGACAGGGGAGCTCCTATAATTCACCCCTCCACTTT. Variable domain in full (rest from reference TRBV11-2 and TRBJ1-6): EAGVAQSPRYKIIEKRQSVAFWCNPISGHATLYWYQQILGQGPKLLIQFQNNGVVDDSQLPKDRFSAERLKGVDSTLKIQPAKLEDSAVYLCASSLRQGSSYNSPLHFGNGTRLTVT.

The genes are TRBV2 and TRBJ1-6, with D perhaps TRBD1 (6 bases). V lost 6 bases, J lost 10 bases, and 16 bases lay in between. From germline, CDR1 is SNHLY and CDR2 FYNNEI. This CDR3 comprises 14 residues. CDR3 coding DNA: TGTGCCAGCAGCCCTGAAGGGGGAGGGTCACCCCTCCACTTT. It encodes CASSPEGGGSPLHF.

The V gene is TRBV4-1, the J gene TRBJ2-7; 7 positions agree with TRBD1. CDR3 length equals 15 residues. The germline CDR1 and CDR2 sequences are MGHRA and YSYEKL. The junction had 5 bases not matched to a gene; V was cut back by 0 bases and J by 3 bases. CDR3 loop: CASSQDLQGFYEQYF. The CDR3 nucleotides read TGCGCCAGCAGCCAAGATTTACAGGGGTTCTACGAGCAGTACTTC.

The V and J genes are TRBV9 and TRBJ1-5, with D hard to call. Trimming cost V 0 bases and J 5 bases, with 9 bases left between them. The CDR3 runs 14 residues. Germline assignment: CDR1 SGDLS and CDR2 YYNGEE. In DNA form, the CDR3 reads TGTGCCAGCAGCGTAGCAGGTAACGATCAGCCCCAGCATTTT. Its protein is CASSVAGNDQPQHF.

This CDR3 is CASNQRGGGTDTQYF. As DNA, the CDR3 is TGTGCCAGCAACCAAAGGGGGGGAGGCACAGATACGCAGTATTTT. The chain employs TRBV6-1 and TRBJ2-3; possibly TRBD2 for D (7 bases). The CDR3 has 15 residues. Per the germline V gene, CDR1 is MNHNS and CDR2 is SASEGT. V gave up 7 bases and J gave up 1 base, with 15 bases separating them.

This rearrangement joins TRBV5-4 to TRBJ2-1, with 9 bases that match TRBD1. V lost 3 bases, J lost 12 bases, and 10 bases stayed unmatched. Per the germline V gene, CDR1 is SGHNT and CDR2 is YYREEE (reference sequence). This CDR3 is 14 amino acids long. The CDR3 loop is CASSSRQGVATQFF. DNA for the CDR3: TGTGCCAGCAGCTCACGACAGGGGGTAGCTACGCAGTTCTTC.

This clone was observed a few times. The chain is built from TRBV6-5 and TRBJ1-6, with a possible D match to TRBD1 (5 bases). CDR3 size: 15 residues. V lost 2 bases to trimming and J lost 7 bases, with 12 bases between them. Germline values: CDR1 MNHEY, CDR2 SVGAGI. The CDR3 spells CASSYVKGSNSPLHF. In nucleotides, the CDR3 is TGTGCCAGCAGTTACGTAAAGGGGTCCAATTCACCCCTCCACTTT.

Here the CDR3 DNA reads TGTGCCAGCAGAGGGAGGCTGCCTGAAGCTTTCTTT. Protein sequence: CASRGRLPEAFF. V and J are TRBV19 and TRBJ1-1, with no clear D. Trimming removed 9 bases from V and 6 bases from J, with 14 bases in between. The CDR3 sequence is 12 residues long. Per germline, CDR1 LNHDA and CDR2 SQIVND (reference sequence).

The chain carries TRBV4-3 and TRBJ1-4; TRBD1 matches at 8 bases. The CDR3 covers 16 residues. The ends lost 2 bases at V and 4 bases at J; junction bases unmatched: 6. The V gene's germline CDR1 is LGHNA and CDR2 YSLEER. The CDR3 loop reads CASSQTGGQDNEKLFF. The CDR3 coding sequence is TGCGCCAGCAGCCAAACAGGGGGACAGGATAATGAAAAACTGTTTTTT.

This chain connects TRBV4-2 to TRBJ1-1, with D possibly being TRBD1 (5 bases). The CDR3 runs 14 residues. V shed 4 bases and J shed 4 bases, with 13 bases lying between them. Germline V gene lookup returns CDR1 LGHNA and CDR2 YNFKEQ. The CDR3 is CASSPDPGGTEAFF. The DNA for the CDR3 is TGTGCCAGCAGCCCGGATCCGGGGGGCACTGAAGCTTTCTTT.

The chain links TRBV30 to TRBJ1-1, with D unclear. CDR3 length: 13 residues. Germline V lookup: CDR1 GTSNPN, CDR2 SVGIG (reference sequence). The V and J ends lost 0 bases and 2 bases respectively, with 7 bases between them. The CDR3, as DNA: TGTGCCTGGAGTGTAGCACCTAACACTGAAGCTTTCTTT. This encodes CAWSVAPNTEAFF.

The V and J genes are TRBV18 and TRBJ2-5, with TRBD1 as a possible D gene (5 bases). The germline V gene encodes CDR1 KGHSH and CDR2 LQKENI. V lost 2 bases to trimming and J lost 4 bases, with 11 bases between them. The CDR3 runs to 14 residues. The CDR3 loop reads CASSPGRQGETQYF. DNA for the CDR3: TGTGCCAGCTCACCAGGTCGGCAGGGAGAGACCCAGTACTTC.

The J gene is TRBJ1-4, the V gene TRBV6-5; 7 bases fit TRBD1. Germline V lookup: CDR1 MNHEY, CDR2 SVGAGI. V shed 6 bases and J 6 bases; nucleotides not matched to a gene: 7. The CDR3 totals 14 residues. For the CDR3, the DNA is TGTGCCAGCAGCTCGACAGGGAGAGATGAAAAACTGTTTTTT. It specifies CASSSTGRDEKLFF.

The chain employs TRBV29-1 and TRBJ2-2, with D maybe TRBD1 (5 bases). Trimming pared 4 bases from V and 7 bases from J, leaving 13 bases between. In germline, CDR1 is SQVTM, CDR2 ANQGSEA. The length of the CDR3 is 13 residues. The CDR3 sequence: CSVGRQGDGELFF. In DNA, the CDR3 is TGCAGCGTTGGCCGCCAGGGCGACGGGGAGCTGTTTTTT.

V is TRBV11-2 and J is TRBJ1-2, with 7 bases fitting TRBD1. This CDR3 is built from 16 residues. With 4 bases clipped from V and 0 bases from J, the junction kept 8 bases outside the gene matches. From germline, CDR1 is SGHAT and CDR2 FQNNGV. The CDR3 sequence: CASSSRGDRANYGYTF. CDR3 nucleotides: TGTGCCAGCAGCTCCAGGGGGGACCGAGCTAACTATGGCTACACCTTC.

CDR3 sequence: CASSFSMVRGSNQPQHF. In DNA form, the CDR3 reads TGTGCCAGCAGTTTCTCCATGGTCAGGGGCAGCAATCAGCCCCAGCATTTT. The rearrangement uses TRBV28 and TRBJ1-5; TRBD1 might be the D (6 bases). Germline V CDR1 and CDR2: MDHEN, SYDVKM. V was trimmed by 3 bases and J by 1 base, leaving 16 bases between them. This CDR3 is built from 17 residues.

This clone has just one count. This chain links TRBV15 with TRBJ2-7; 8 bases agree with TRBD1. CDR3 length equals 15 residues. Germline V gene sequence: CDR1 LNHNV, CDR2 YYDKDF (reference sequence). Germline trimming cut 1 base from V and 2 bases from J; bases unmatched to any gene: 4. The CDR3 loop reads CATSRGDRGTYEQYF. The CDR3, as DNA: TGTGCCACCAGCAGAGGTGACAGGGGCACCTACGAGCAGTACTTC.

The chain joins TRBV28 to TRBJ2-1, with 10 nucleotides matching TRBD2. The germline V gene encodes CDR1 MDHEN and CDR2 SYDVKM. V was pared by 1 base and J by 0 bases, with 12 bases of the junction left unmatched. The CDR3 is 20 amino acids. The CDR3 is CASSLLAGGQSTSSYNEQFF. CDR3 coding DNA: TGTGCCAGCAGTTTATTAGCGGGGGGCCAATCCACCAGCTCCTACAATGAGCAGTTCTTC.